Presented here are 10 T cell receptor beta chains from one specimen sequenced in a study of cytomegalovirus exposure and HLA in healthy donors (dated by TCRdb to 2015 to 2018). Libraries were made using the immunoSEQ multiplex PCR assay. The table comes from immuneACCESS by way of TCRdb, which keeps in-frame sequences with V and J called. Part of the clones is missing from these tables; in studies checked, under half for an unresolved V gene and the rest for unknown reasons. Here the sample has about 160,000 clones; 80% to 90% occur a single time. Of the sample, 4.5% to 7% is held by the ten largest clones. Sample: PBMCs. The receptors were sampled from a woman aged 25 to 45 in good health and CMV-seronegative.

V is TRBV29-1 and J is TRBJ2-5; 7 bases match TRBD1. This CDR3 region has 13 residues. J lost 4 bases, V lost 6 bases, and 8 bases had no gene match. Per germline, CDR1 SQVTM and CDR2 ANQGSEA. The CDR3 protein is CSVDGQVRETQYF. CDR3 nucleotide sequence: TGCAGCGTCGATGGACAGGTCCGAGAGACCCAGTACTTC.

This clone was counted a few times. The gene calls are TRBV4-2 and TRBJ2-1, with 7 positions matching TRBD2. The germline V gene encodes CDR1 LGHNA and CDR2 YNFKEQ. The CDR3 has 16 amino acids. The trim removed 6 bases at V and 1 base at J, leaving 9 bases unmatched. The DNA of the CDR3 is TGTGCCAGCAGGGTCGAACCGGGAGGTTCCTACAATGAGCAGTTCTTC. It translates to CASRVEPGGSYNEQFF.

The CDR3 protein is CASSDQDYGYTF. The CDR3 region has the DNA TGTGCCAGCAGTGATCAAGACTATGGCTACACCTTC. The rearrangement links TRBV25-1 to TRBJ1-2; no definite D call. V was pared by 3 bases and J by 3 bases, with 5 bases between. In germline, CDR1 is MGHDK, CDR2 SYGVNS. The CDR3 is made up of 12 amino acids.

The V and J genes are TRBV7-3 and TRBJ1-1; D is possibly TRBD1 (6 bases). CDR3 size: 14 residues. In germline, CDR1 is SGHTA, CDR2 FQGTGA. V lost 1 base, J lost 4 bases, and 10 bases lay in between. The DNA of the CDR3 is TGTGCCAGCAGCTTAAACCCAGGGGTCACTGAAGCTTTCTTT. It specifies CASSLNPGVTEAFF.

The gene calls are TRBV7-3 and TRBJ2-1; D call uncertain. V gave up 5 bases and J gave up 0 bases, with 11 bases separating them. The CDR3 loop spans 15 amino acids. Germline assignment: CDR1 SGHTA and CDR2 FQGTGA. The CDR3 here is CASSPTSSSYNEQFF. The DNA for the CDR3 is TGTGCCAGCAGCCCGACTTCGAGCTCCTACAATGAGCAGTTCTTC.

The chain has TRBV2 and TRBJ2-1; possibly TRBD1 for D (6 bases). Trimming stripped 4 bases from V and 6 bases from J, with 10 bases between. CDR3 length equals 13 residues. Germline V gene lookup returns CDR1 SNHLY and CDR2 FYNNEI. CDR3 amino acids: CASSGLGGNEQFF. CDR3 sequence (DNA): TGTGCCAGCAGTGGTCTAGGGGGCAATGAGCAGTTCTTC.

The sample holds one count of this clone. This chain joins TRBV5-1 and TRBJ2-7, with 10 bases identical to TRBD1. V trimming: 1 base; J trimming: 7 bases; junction bases outside the gene matches: 11. This CDR3 region has 16 residues. Germline CDR1 is SGHRS and CDR2 is YFSETQ. CDR3 coding DNA: TGCGCCAGCAGCTTGACCCCGGGACAGGGGTTTCTTGAGCAGTACTTC. It yields the protein CASSLTPGQGFLEQYF.

The chain couples TRBV7-3 to TRBJ2-1; TRBD1 is a possible D gene (6 bases). Germline V lookup: CDR1 SGHTA, CDR2 FQGTGA. The CDR3 extends over 14 amino acids. V lost 4 bases and J lost 8, with 15 bases in between. CDR3 protein: CASSSNTQGHEQFF. The CDR3, as DNA: TGTGCCAGCAGCTCTAATACACAGGGTCATGAGCAGTTCTTC.

The chain has TRBV27 and TRBJ2-1, with 7 bases matching TRBD2. Germline CDR1 is MNHEY and CDR2 is SMNVEV (reference sequence). V gave up 4 bases and J gave up 7 bases; unmatched junction bases: 13. This CDR3 spans 16 amino acids. The CDR3 spells CASSSEAGPRRNEQFF. CDR3 DNA sequence: TGTGCCAGCAGTTCAGAAGCGGGGCCAAGGCGGAATGAGCAGTTCTTC.

The rearrangement links TRBV13 to TRBJ2-2; a weak D match, TRBD2 (5 bases). This CDR3 comprises 13 residues. The V end was cut by 5 bases, the J end by 4 bases, with 8 bases between. Germline V gene data show CDR1 as PRHDT and CDR2 as FYEKMQ (reference sequence). The CDR3 spells CASSEGSTGELFF. CDR3 sequence (DNA): TGTGCCAGCAGCGAAGGGAGCACCGGGGAGCTGTTTTTT.